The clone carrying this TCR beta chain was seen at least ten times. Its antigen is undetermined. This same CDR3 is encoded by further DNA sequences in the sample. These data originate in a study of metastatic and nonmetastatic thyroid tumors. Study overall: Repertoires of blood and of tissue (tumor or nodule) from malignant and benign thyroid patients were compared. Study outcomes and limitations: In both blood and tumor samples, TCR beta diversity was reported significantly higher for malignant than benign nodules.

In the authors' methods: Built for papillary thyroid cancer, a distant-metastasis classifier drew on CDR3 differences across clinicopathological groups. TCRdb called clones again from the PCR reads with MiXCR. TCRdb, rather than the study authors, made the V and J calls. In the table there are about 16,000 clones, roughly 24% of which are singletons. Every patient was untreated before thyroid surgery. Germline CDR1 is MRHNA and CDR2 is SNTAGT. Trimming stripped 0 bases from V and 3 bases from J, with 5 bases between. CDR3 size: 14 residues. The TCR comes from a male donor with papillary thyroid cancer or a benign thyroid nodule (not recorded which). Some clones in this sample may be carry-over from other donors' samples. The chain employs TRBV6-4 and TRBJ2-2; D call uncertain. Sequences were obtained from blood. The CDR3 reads CASSDSGDTGELFF. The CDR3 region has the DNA TGTGCCAGCAGTGACTCAGGCGACACCGGGGAGCTGTTTTTT.